Listed below are T cell receptor beta chains from one sample, sequenced in a study of OX40 agonist ivuxolimab in advanced cancers. Here immunoSEQ multiplex PCR was the method, and the copy in TCRdb shows in-frame clones only, minus some. The sample carries around 65,000 clones, roughly nine tenths recorded once. The sequencing used CD4+ or CD8+ T cells sorted from blood, collected in a trial of the OX40 agonist ivuxolimab. The source is an adult with an advanced solid tumor such as melanoma, head and neck, liver or kidney cancer. Both conserved end residues are part of each CDR3. Each record gives: D gene, J gene, V gene, clone size, CDR3 protein, CDR3 DNA. A D gene is named only where the DNA matches it firmly. Size is omitted from some rows. Given values are once, few, many or a class for expanded clones.

TRBD1	TRBJ2-5	TRBV7-7	.	CASSTGQGGETQYF	TGTGCTAGCAGCACGGGACAGGGAGGAGAGACCCAGTACTTC
.	TRBJ2-7	TRBV6-1	.	CAGSPGPSSYEQYF	TGTGCCGGCAGCCCGGGCCCGAGCTCCTACGAGCAGTACTTC
.	TRBJ2-3	TRBV5-1	few	CASSLGGPEDTQYF	TGCGCCAGCAGCTTGGGGGGGCCTGAAGATACGCAGTATTTT
TRBD2	TRBJ2-2	TRBV9	.	CASSVGLAGSNPGELFF	TGTGCCAGCAGCGTAGGACTAGCGGGGTCCAATCCCGGGGAGCTGTTTTTT
TRBD2	TRBJ2-3	TRBV7-3	.	CASRNSGGSTDTQYF	TGTGCCAGCAGAAATTCGGGGGGTTCCACAGATACGCAGTATTTT
TRBD1	TRBJ1-4	TRBV2	.	CASSEDRGLGTNEKLFF	TGTGCCAGCAGTGAGGACAGGGGGCTCGGGACTAATGAAAAACTGTTTTTT
.	TRBJ2-2	TRBV11-2	.	CASSLFLGSQGQMTGELFF	TGTGCCAGCAGCTTATTTCTTGGTTCGCAGGGCCAGATGACCGGGGAGCTGTTTTTT
.	TRBJ2-3	TRBV2	.	CASSPGASTDTQYF	TGTGCCAGCAGTCCGGGGGCAAGCACAGATACGCAGTATTTT
.	TRBJ1-3	TRBV4-1	few	CASSRGGIVSRGNTIYF	TGCGCCAGCAGCCGGGGGGGAATAGTCTCAAGGGGAAACACCATATATTTT
.	TRBJ1-5	TRBV12-5	once	CASGQVQQPQHF	TGTGCTAGTGGACAGGTACAACAGCCCCAGCATTTT
.	TRBJ2-3	TRBV11-2	few	CASSLQGFGNTDTQYF	TGTGCCAGCAGCTTACAGGGCTTTGGGAACACAGATACGCAGTATTTT
.	TRBJ2-2	TRBV5-1	few	CASKVSQQTGELFF	TGCGCCAGCAAAGTGTCTCAACAGACCGGGGAGCTGTTTTTT
TRBD1	TRBJ2-7	TRBV18	.	CASSPGTGTTYEQYF	TGTGCCAGCTCACCAGGGACAGGAACTACCTACGAGCAGTACTTC
.	TRBJ2-3	TRBV5-1	.	CASSHADTQYF	TGCGCCAGCAGCCACGCGGATACGCAGTATTTT
.	TRBJ1-1	TRBV6-1	.	CASKYSGSSTEAFF	TGTGCCAGCAAATACTCAGGGAGTAGCACTGAAGCTTTCTTT
TRBD2	TRBJ2-1	TRBV6-5	.	CASSYVTSGEYNEQFF	TGTGCCAGCAGTTACGTGACTAGCGGGGAGTACAATGAGCAGTTCTTC
.	TRBJ2-7	TRBV5-1	.	CASSRSRDSWSSYEQYF	TGCGCCAGCAGCCGTTCGCGGGACTCCTGGAGCTCCTACGAGCAGTACTTC
.	TRBJ1-5	TRBV6-5	.	CAVVTGNSNQPQHF	TGTGCCGTCGTGACAGGCAATAGCAATCAGCCCCAGCATTTT
.	TRBJ1-1	TRBV18	.	CASSPGAEAFF	TGTGCCAGCTCACCCGGGGCTGAAGCTTTCTTT
.	TRBJ1-3	TRBV14	.	CASSPRTGRGNTIYF	TGTGCCAGCAGCCCCCGGACGGGGAGAGGAAACACCATATATTTT
.	TRBJ2-2	TRBV5-6	.	CASSPVKEANTGELFF	TGTGCCAGCAGCCCGGTGAAGGAGGCTAACACCGGGGAGCTGTTTTTT
TRBD1	TRBJ1-4	TRBV6-1	.	CASSEPQGAREKLFF	TGTGCCAGCAGTGAACCCCAGGGGGCGAGAGAAAAACTGTTTTTT
.	TRBJ1-1	TRBV19	.	CASSITGRNTEAFF	TGTGCCAGTAGTATAACAGGGAGGAACACTGAAGCTTTCTTT
.	TRBJ1-1	TRBV11-1	few	CASSLGRPNTEAFF	TGTGCCAGCAGTTTAGGGCGGCCGAACACTGAAGCTTTCTTT
.	TRBJ1-1	TRBV25-1	.	CASSALNTEAFF	TGTGCCAGCAGTGCCCTGAACACTGAAGCTTTCTTT
.	TRBJ1-3	TRBV9	.	CASSVDSGNTIYF	TGTGCCAGCAGCGTAGACTCCGGAAACACCATATATTTT
.	TRBJ1-5	TRBV6-6	.	CASSFRDTNQPQHF	TGTGCCAGCAGTTTCCGGGACACCAATCAGCCCCAGCATTTT